The 5 T cell receptor beta chains in this list originate from one sample, sequenced in a study of T cell responses to AZD1222 COVID-19 vaccine. Using immunoSEQ multiplex PCR, the repertoire was profiled, and TCRdb retains in-frame clones only, with some absent. The sample includes about 170,000 clones, roughly 89% of them seen just once. The sample was peripheral blood, taken on day 0 of AZD1222 vaccination. Every receptor here comes from an adult in good health.

The table lists this clone with a count of one. V and J are TRBV5-4 and TRBJ1-2; D uncertain. This CDR3 is 15 amino acids long. V lost 0 bases and J lost 8, with 17 bases in between. Germline values: CDR1 SGHNT, CDR2 YYREEE (reference sequence). Written as DNA, the CDR3 is TGTGCCAGCAGCTTGGAAGGACCGTCTACGCGGGGCTACACCTTC. It specifies CASSLEGPSTRGYTF.

The V call is TRBV6-5, the J call TRBJ1-4, with 7 positions matching TRBD1. CDR1 and CDR2 from the germline V gene are MNHEY and SVGAGI. There are 13 residues in the CDR3. After removal of 6 bases from V and 7 bases from J, the junction contained 5 bases not matched to a gene. The CDR3 nucleotides are TGTGCCAGCAGGGACAGGTTGGGTGAAAAACTGTTTTTT. Residues: CASRDRLGEKLFF.

The chain links TRBV25-1 to TRBJ1-2; no clear D gene. The CDR3 spans 14 residues. The germline gives CDR1 MGHDK, CDR2 SYGVNS. V lost 1 base and J 7 bases, leaving 13 bases between the germline ends. CDR3 loop: CASSEFLGNSGYTF. The CDR3 DNA is TGTGCCAGCAGTGAATTTTTGGGTAATAGTGGCTACACCTTC.

J is TRBJ1-3 and V is TRBV27; D is uncertain. CDR1 and CDR2 from the germline V gene are MNHEY and SMNVEV (reference sequence). The CDR3 has 13 residues. Trimming removed 7 bases from V and 4 bases from J, with 11 bases in between. CDR3 sequence: CASIAALGNTIYF. The CDR3 DNA reads TGTGCCAGCATCGCAGCCTTGGGAAACACCATATATTTT.

In its sample, this clone was seen a few times. The junction differs from germline at one of its ends, possibly a read error. The V and J genes are TRBV7-9 and TRBJ2-7; 10 bases agree with TRBD2. CDR3 length: 13 residues. CDR1 is SEHNR and CDR2 is FQNEAQ in the germline V gene (reference sequence). The CDR3 sequence: CASSLAGSGRAVF. The CDR3 nucleotides are TGTGCCAGCAGCTTAGCGGGGAGCGGGAGGGCCGTATTC.